A selection of T cell receptor beta chains follows, all from one sample in a study of Graves' ophthalmopathy and Graves' hyperthyroidism. From the multiplex PCR reads, TCRdb called clonotypes with MiXCR, one entry per CDR3 protein. The table lists roughly 1.1 million distinct CDR3 sequences, approximately 35% of them singletons, with more than 9.5% in the top ten. The material sequenced was peripheral blood or thyroid tissue (not recorded which). These receptors came from an adult man with Graves' hyperthyroidism. The CDR3 runs from the conserved cysteine through the conserved F or W. The D gene is left open where the match is weak. Clone size is stated in some rows and not others, as once, few, many or a class when expanded.

D,size,J,V,CDR3,DNA
.,few,TRBJ2-6,TRBV30,CAWSRSGANVLTF,TGTGCCTGGAGTCGCTCTGGGGCCAACGTCCTGACTTTC
TRBD1,many,TRBJ2-7,TRBV2,CASSQDRGAYEQYF,TGTGCCAGCAGCCAAGACAGGGGTGCCTACGAGCAGTACTTC
TRBD2,.,TRBJ2-7,TRBV10-3,CASSRSLAGGAYEQYF,TGTGCCAGCAGTCGGTCTCTAGCGGGAGGCGCCTACGAGCAGTACTTC
.,.,TRBJ2-7,TRBV6-2/TRBV6-3,CASSYSHWTYEQYF,TGTGCCAGCAGTTACTCCCACTGGACCTACGAGCAGTACTTC
TRBD1,many,TRBJ1-2,TRBV10-3,CAILTQGAYYGYTF,TGTGCCATCTTAACGCAGGGGGCTTACTATGGCTACACCTTC
TRBD1,once,TRBJ1-6,TRBV7-8,CASSPSGQGRSPLHF,TGTGCCAGCAGCCCGTCAGGACAGGGGAGGTCACCCCTCCACTTT
TRBD1,.,TRBJ1-5,TRBV29-1,CSVKIGTVDQPQHF,TGCAGCGTGAAAATCGGGACAGTCGATCAGCCCCAGCATTTT
TRBD2,many,TRBJ2-7,TRBV7-3,CASSSTGTSGEQYF,TGTGCCAGCAGCTCAACCGGGACTAGCGGCGAGCAGTACTTC
.,many,TRBJ2-5,TRBV9,CASSTGVGGQETQYF,TGTGCCAGCAGCACCGGGGTTGGTGGGCAAGAGACCCAGTACTTC
.,many,TRBJ2-7,TRBV7-2,CASSLFGADYEQYF,TGTGCCAGCAGCTTATTTGGGGCGGACTACGAGCAGTACTTC
.,many,TRBJ1-1,TRBV7-8,CASIAQEDSVNTEAFF,TGTGCCAGCATCGCCCAGGAGGACTCGGTGAACACTGAAGCTTTCTTT
TRBD1,.,TRBJ2-7,TRBV19,CASSMGTGPSYEQYF,TGTGCCAGTAGTATGGGGACAGGCCCATCCTACGAGCAGTACTTC
TRBD1,many,TRBJ1-4,TRBV20-1,CSVGTEYEKLFF,TGCAGTGTGGGGACAGAATATGAAAAACTGTTTTTT
TRBD1,many,TRBJ2-5,TRBV29-1,CSVGGGQGGATQYF,TGCAGCGTTGGAGGGGGACAGGGAGGGGCGACCCAGTACTTC
.,.,TRBJ2-5,TRBV7-2,CASSLVPVIGVETQYF,TGTGCCAGCAGCTTGGTCCCTGTGATAGGGGTCGAGACCCAGTACTTC
TRBD1,few,TRBJ1-4,TRBV5-6,CASSPGRGLSEKLFF,TGTGCCAGCAGCCCTGGCAGGGGGTTGAGTGAAAAACTGTTTTTT
.,.,TRBJ2-5,TRBV4-2,CASSPIFGEGVETQYF,TGTGCCAGCAGCCCAATTTTCGGGGAGGGGGTAGAGACCCAGTACTTC
.,many,TRBJ2-5,TRBV10-2,CASSEDKMETQYF,TGCGCCAGCAGTGAGGACAAGATGGAGACCCAGTACTTC
.,.,TRBJ1-5,TRBV12-3/TRBV12-4,CASSFGLGQPQHF,TGTGCCAGCAGTTTCGGGTTGGGTCAGCCCCAGCATTTT
TRBD1,many,TRBJ1-2,TRBV9,CASSFRDRSDPVDGYTF,TGTGCCAGCAGCTTCCGGGACAGGTCTGACCCGGTGGATGGCTACACCTTC
TRBD2,.,TRBJ2-1,TRBV19,CASSRSSGGASYNEQFF,TGTGCCAGTAGTAGAAGTAGCGGGGGGGCCTCCTACAATGAGCAGTTCTTC
.,many,TRBJ2-7,TRBV11-2,CASSLSQNPASYEQYF,TGTGCCAGCAGCTTAAGTCAGAACCCCGCATCCTACGAGCAGTACTTC
TRBD1,.,TRBJ2-7,TRBV27,CASSLHRGGSSYEQYF,TGTGCCAGCAGTTTACACAGGGGCGGATCCTCCTACGAGCAGTACTTC
.,.,TRBJ1-5,TRBV7-9,CASSLGINQRGDNQPQHF,TGTGCCAGCAGCTTAGGGATAAACCAAAGGGGAGACAATCAGCCCCAGCATTTT
TRBD1,many,TRBJ2-5,TRBV24-1,CATGGSPLETQYF,TGTGCGACAGGGGGCTCGCCGCTCGAGACCCAGTACTTC
TRBD2,.,TRBJ2-5,TRBV25-1,CASSDGLPRLAGGQETQYF,TGTGCCAGCAGTGACGGGTTGCCGAGACTAGCGGGGGGGCAAGAGACCCAGTACTTC
TRBD1,.,TRBJ2-2,TRBV10-3,CAISAGTGSNTGELFF,TGTGCCATCAGTGCCGGGACAGGGTCGAACACCGGGGAGCTGTTTTTT
TRBD1,many,TRBJ1-5,TRBV6-5,CASSEGVDRAFEPQHF,TGTGCCAGCAGTGAAGGAGTGGACAGGGCCTTCGAGCCCCAGCATTTT
.,few,TRBJ1-5,TRBV18,CASSPDDLNQPQHF,TGTGCCAGCTCACCGGACGACCTAAATCAGCCCCAGCATTTT
.,few,TRBJ1-1,TRBV30,CAWSVQSNTEAFF,TGTGCCTGGAGTGTACAGTCGAACACTGAAGCTTTCTTT
TRBD2,few,TRBJ2-7,TRBV11-2,CASSSPGLISYEQYF,TGTGCCAGCAGCTCCCCGGGACTAATTTCCTACGAGCAGTACTTC
.,.,TRBJ2-7,TRBV10-2,CASSESRDHEQYF,TGCGCCAGCAGTGAATCTAGGGACCACGAGCAGTACTTC
.,many,TRBJ1-4,TRBV7-9,CASSHPRGRAQGELFF,TGTGCCAGCAGCCATCCCCGGGGGAGGGCCCAAGGAGAACTGTTTTTT